This TCR beta chain was identified during a study of T cell changes during pregnancy in multiple sclerosis. V lost 2 bases to trimming and J lost 10 bases, with 21 bases between them. The CDR3 runs 17 residues. CDR1 LNHDA and CDR2 SQIVND come from the germline V gene (reference sequence). The repertoire was sequenced with immunoSEQ multiplex PCR; TCRdb's copy has only in-frame clones and lacks some. Of 90,000 to 120,000 clones listed, approximately 90% are singletons. The material sequenced was peripheral blood, taken after pregnancy. The source of this sequence is a female donor with multiple sclerosis, enrolled in a pregnancy study. V gene TRBV19 combines with J gene TRBJ1-6; D is possibly TRBD1 (5 bases). Written as DNA, the CDR3 is TGTGCCAGTAGTATATACTATGGGGGGTCACGGGGCTCACCCCTCCACTTT. Translated: CASSIYYGGSRGSPLHF.